This T cell receptor beta chain appears in the sequencing data of a study of cytomegalovirus exposure and HLA in healthy donors. Profiling relied on immunoSEQ multiplex PCR, and the TCRdb table lists in-frame clones only, not all of them. The table records about 130,000 clones, about nine tenths of them present only once. The CDR3 covers 16 residues. V was shortened by 4 bases and J by 6 bases, with 20 bases between the two germline ends. Sequences were obtained from PBMCs. The chain joins TRBV5-3 to TRBJ2-1; no definite D call. TRBV5-3 is classed as an ORF, of uncertain function. This TCR was sampled from a man aged 25 to 45 in good health and CMV-seronegative. CDR3 nucleotide sequence: TGTGCCAGAAGCCTCCATAGAGCAACTCGTGGCAATGAGCAGTTCTTC. Its protein is CARSLHRATRGNEQFF.